This TCR beta chain appears in the sequencing data of a study of T cell clonotyping in hematopoietic cell transplantation. Some clones are missing from TCRdb's copy, which holds only in-frame ones; the method was immunoSEQ multiplex PCR. Among around 27,000 clones listed, 60% to 80% were seen once. Time point specified: recipient sample about 28 days before transplant, after cytoreduction. This CDR3 spans 14 amino acids. Germline V lookup: CDR1 SGHRS, CDR2 YFSETQ. Trimming took 7 bases from V and 1 from J; bases not matched to a gene: 7. The chain uses TRBV5-1 and TRBJ2-7, with 8 nucleotides matching TRBD2. The sequence came from a man aged 50 to 59 with myelodysplastic syndrome. Some clones in this sample may be carry-over from other donors' samples. This specimen was peripheral blood mononuclear cells, taken before stem cell transplant. The CDR3 sequence is CASRIGLASYEQYF. In DNA form, the CDR3 reads TGCGCCAGCCGAATAGGACTAGCTTCCTACGAGCAGTACTTC. Full variable domain (outside the CDR3, taken from reference TRBV5-1 and TRBJ2-7): KAGVTQTPRYLIKTRGQQVTLSCSPISGHRSVSWYQQTPGQGLQFLFEYFSETQRNKGNFPGRFSGRQFSNSRSEMNVSTLELGDSALYLCASRIGLASYEQYFGPGTRLTVT.